The 26 T cell receptor beta chains reported below all come from one sample, sequenced in a study of PD-L1 blockade in urothelial cancer. Time point of the sample: pretreatment peripheral blood. Using immunoSEQ multiplex PCR, the repertoire was profiled, and TCRdb retains in-frame clones only, with some absent. The table records tens of thousands of clones, around 83% of them present only once. The sequences come from PBMCs, collected around atezolizumab (anti-PD-L1) treatment. Receptor source: a man between 60 and 75 years old with urothelial cancer.

V and J are TRBV28 and TRBJ2-7; D might be TRBD2 (5 bases). The CDR3 contains 13 residues. V lost 5 bases to trimming and J lost 4 bases, with 12 bases between them. Germline-derived CDR1 and CDR2 are MDHEN and SYDVKM. CDR3 sequence (DNA): TGTGCCAGCAGTGGAGGCAGTGTTTACGAGCAGTACTTC. It translates to CASSGGSVYEQYF. Using reference TRBV28 and TRBJ2-7 for the parts outside the CDR3, the full variable domain is DVKVTQSSRYLVKRTGEKVFLECVQDMDHENMFWYRQDPGLGLRLIYFSYDVKMKEKGDIPEGYSVSREKKERFSLILESASTNQTSMYLCASSGGSVYEQYFGPGTRLTVT.

This sequence joins TRBV27 and TRBJ2-3; 8 bases fit TRBD1. This CDR3 has 14 residues. Germline V gene data show CDR1 as MNHEY and CDR2 as SMNVEV (reference sequence). J gave up 6 bases and V 4 bases, and 6 bases lay outside the gene matches. The CDR3 bases are TGTGCCAGCAGTTCTCAGGGGGCGGGGGATACGCAGTATTTT. This codes for CASSSQGAGDTQYF.

The chain carries TRBV6-6 and TRBJ1-2; 7 bases agree with TRBD1. J gave up 4 bases and V 3 bases, and 8 bases lay outside the gene matches. The germline CDR1 and CDR2 sequences are MNHNY and SVGAGI (reference sequence). The CDR3 is 15 amino acids. This CDR3 is CASSYAGQRTYGYTF. The CDR3 DNA reads as TGTGCCAGCAGTTATGCGGGACAGAGGACCTATGGCTACACCTTC.

The chain uses TRBV6-6 and TRBJ2-7; 12 bases agree with TRBD1. Germline V gives CDR1 MNHNY, CDR2 SVGAGI (reference sequence). The J segment lost 7 bases and the V segment lost 4 bases, leaving 8 bases of the junction unmatched. This CDR3 contains 15 residues. This CDR3 is CASSSTGTGGGEQYF. CDR3 DNA sequence: TGTGCCAGCAGTTCCACCGGGACAGGGGGCGGTGAGCAGTACTTC.

The chain links TRBV25-1 to TRBJ1-2; unclear D gene. Trimming left V 2 bases short and J 0 bases short, with 4 bases between. Germline loops: CDR1 MGHDK, CDR2 SYGVNS. The CDR3 covers 13 residues. Here the CDR3 reads CASSELPNYGYTF. As DNA, the CDR3 is TGTGCCAGCAGTGAACTTCCTAACTATGGCTACACCTTC.

This rearrangement joins TRBV9 to TRBJ2-1; tentative D call: TRBD2 (5 bases). V gave up 4 bases and J gave up 10 bases, with 15 bases separating them. Germline V gene sequence: CDR1 SGDLS, CDR2 YYNGEE. The CDR3 covers 13 residues. This CDR3 is CASSRVMRVEQFF. CDR3 DNA sequence: TGTGCCAGCAGCCGGGTAATGAGGGTGGAGCAGTTCTTC.

The chain couples TRBV9 to TRBJ1-1; no clear D gene. CDR3 length equals 15 residues. CDR1 and CDR2 (germline): SGDLS, YYNGEE. V dropped 1 base and J dropped 1 base, with 11 bases sitting between them. In DNA form, the CDR3 reads TGTGCCAGCAGCGTACTCTCCGGGGAGAACACTGAAGCTTTCTTT. This sequence encodes CASSVLSGENTEAFF.

This clone has only a few counts. The V and J genes are TRBV4-1 and TRBJ1-5; 8 bases agree with TRBD1. The junction had 16 bases not matched to a gene; V was cut back by 8 bases and J by 7 bases. The CDR3 length is 16 residues. Per the germline V gene, CDR1 is MGHRA and CDR2 is YSYEKL. CDR3 DNA: TGCGCCAGCCGACCTACTCCTTTCAGGGGGCCGCAGCCCCAGCATTTT. Translating it yields CASRPTPFRGPQPQHF.

The CDR3 DNA reads as TGTGCCAGCAGTTCACCGGGACTGAGCTCCTACGAGCAGTACTTC. Translating it yields CASSSPGLSSYEQYF. The gene calls are TRBV28 and TRBJ2-7; TRBD2 might be the D (6 bases). Germline CDR1 MDHEN, CDR2 SYDVKM. The V gene lost 4 bases and the J gene lost 0 bases, with 13 bases spanning the gap. This CDR3 has 15 amino acids.

This clone was observed at least ten times. The rearrangement uses TRBV19 and TRBJ2-4; 8 positions agree with TRBD1. Germline assignment: CDR1 LNHDA and CDR2 SQIVND (reference sequence). The CDR3 is 15 amino acids. Germline trimming cut 5 bases from V and 6 bases from J; bases unmatched to any gene: 9. The CDR3 DNA reads as TGTGCCAGTAGTCCTAGTCTGGGGACAGGAAACATTCAGTACTTC. Protein sequence: CASSPSLGTGNIQYF.

This chain uses TRBV7-8 with TRBJ1-6; D gene ambiguous. Trimming took 1 base from V and 7 from J, leaving 14 bases between them. CDR1 and CDR2 (germline): SGHVS, FQNEAQ. There are 16 residues in the CDR3. DNA of the CDR3: TGTGCCAGCAGCTTAGAGTTTTCCGCCCGGAATTCACCCCTCCACTTT. Amino acids: CASSLEFSARNSPLHF.

Regarding this clone: One end of the junction is discordant with germline, which a read error may explain. This chain joins TRBV29-1 and TRBJ2-3; 7 bases align to TRBD1. The germline gives CDR1 SQVTM, CDR2 ANQGSEA. The CDR3 runs to 9 residues. CDR3 region: CSVGDRAPF. CDR3 bases: TGCAGCGTTGGCGACAGGGCGCCTTTT.

The J gene is TRBJ2-1, the V gene TRBV7-9; possible D gene TRBD2, 7 bases. The CDR3 has 16 amino acids. The V end was cut by 5 bases, the J end by 2 bases, with 16 bases between. The germline V gene encodes CDR1 SEHNR and CDR2 FQNEAQ (reference sequence). The CDR3 DNA reads as TGTGCCAGCAGCATAGGGGGGGGAGGGGCCTACAATGAGCAGTTCTTC. It yields the protein CASSIGGGGAYNEQFF.

This chain links TRBV10-1 with TRBJ1-2, with 9 bases aligning to TRBD1. In germline, CDR1 is WNHNN, CDR2 SYGVQD (reference sequence). After removal of 0 bases from V and 7 bases from J, the junction contained 9 bases not matched to a gene. This CDR3 spans 16 amino acids. For the CDR3, the DNA is TGCGCCAGCAGTGAGTCGGGGACAGGGACTATCGGTGGCTACACCTTC. Amino acid sequence: CASSESGTGTIGGYTF.

CDR3 DNA sequence: TGTGCCATTTCGTACAGGGGTAGGTACGAGCAGTACTTC. The encoded protein is CAISYRGRYEQYF. The chain links TRBV10-3 to TRBJ2-7, with 7 positions matching TRBD1. Trimming at V came to 9 bases and at J to 4 bases, leaving 9 bases not matched to a gene. CDR3 length: 13 amino acids. Germline CDR1 and CDR2: ENHRY and SYGVKD.

J is TRBJ2-3 and V is TRBV7-2, with 8 bases that match TRBD1. The CDR3 loop spans 15 amino acids. The V gene end was trimmed by 5 bases and the J gene end by 3 bases; junction bases not matched to a gene: 7. The germline gives CDR1 SGHTA, CDR2 FQGNSA. In nucleotides, the CDR3 is TGTGCCAGCAGCCTTGGACAGGGTGCAACAGATACGCAGTATTTT. Translated: CASSLGQGATDTQYF.

DNA of the CDR3: TGTGCCAGCAGTGAAGCCTTTACGGGTTATGGCTACACCTTC. Its translation: CASSEAFTGYGYTF. The V gene is TRBV2, the J gene TRBJ1-2; no firm D call. The CDR3 runs to 14 residues. From germline, CDR1 is SNHLY and CDR2 FYNNEI. Trimming removed 0 bases at V and 5 bases at J, with 10 bases between.

The chain carries TRBV5-1 and TRBJ2-7; the match to TRBD1 covers 7 bases. Germline V gene sequence: CDR1 SGHRS, CDR2 YFSETQ. V trimming: 3 bases; J trimming: 4 bases; junction bases outside the gene matches: 13. The CDR3 contains 16 residues. CDR3 sequence: CASSSNSGTALYEQYF. The CDR3 DNA reads TGCGCCAGCAGCTCAAATTCCGGGACAGCGCTGTACGAGCAGTACTTC.

The V gene is TRBV7-9, the J gene TRBJ2-2; 9 bases line up with TRBD2. This CDR3 is 16 amino acids long. V trimming: 4 bases; J trimming: 3 bases; junction bases outside the gene matches: 6. CDR1 is SEHNR, CDR2 FQNEAQ, per germline (reference sequence). In DNA form, the CDR3 reads TGTGCCAGCAGCTCGACGGGACTAGCAGACACCGGGGAGCTGTTTTTT. This translates into CASSSTGLADTGELFF.

V and J are TRBV9 and TRBJ1-2; 7 nucleotides line up with TRBD1. The V and J ends lost 2 bases and 11 bases, in that order; junction bases with no gene match: 15. CDR3 length: 15 residues. Germline CDR1 reads SGDLS; CDR2 reads YYNGEE. The CDR3 DNA sequence: TGTGCCAGCAGCGTGAAAGACAGGGACCCCAGTCGGTACACCTTC. Amino acids: CASSVKDRDPSRYTF.

In this sample, this clone turned up a few times. The J gene is TRBJ1-2, the V gene TRBV19, with TRBD1 matching over 7 bases. The germline V gene has CDR1 LNHDA and CDR2 SQIVND (reference sequence). J gave up 8 bases and V 5 bases, and 17 bases lay outside the gene matches. The length of the CDR3 is 16 residues. The CDR3 nucleotides are TGTGCCAGTAGTGTACTGACCAATTACAGGGGTGAAGGCTACACCTTC. Translation: CASSVLTNYRGEGYTF.

The chain has TRBV5-1 and TRBJ2-3; TRBD2 matches at 12 bases. The ends lost 4 bases at V and 5 bases at J; junction bases unmatched: 8. CDR1 SGHRS and CDR2 YFSETQ come from the germline V gene. The CDR3 has 16 residues. The DNA for the CDR3 is TGCGCCAGCAGCGCCTTACTAGCGGGGGGCGGAGATACGCAGTATTTT. Translating gives CASSALLAGGGDTQYF.

The chain recombines TRBV5-4 with TRBJ2-1; D is possibly TRBD2 (7 bases). CDR1 is SGHNT and CDR2 is YYREEE in the germline V gene (reference sequence). The length of the CDR3 is 16 residues. V was pared by 2 bases and J by 3 bases, with 15 bases between. CDR3 DNA: TGTGCCAGCAGCTTAAGTCGGGGGGCCGGCTACAATGAGCAGTTCTTC. As protein: CASSLSRGAGYNEQFF.

The J gene is TRBJ1-5, the V gene TRBV6-6; D not resolved. V was trimmed by 5 bases and J by 0 bases, leaving 11 bases between them. The CDR3 has 15 amino acids. Germline CDR1 MNHNY, CDR2 SVGAGI (reference sequence). CDR3 region: CASSDTLYSNQPQHF. The CDR3 DNA reads TGTGCCAGCAGTGATACCCTCTATAGCAATCAGCCCCAGCATTTT.

This clone was recorded only once. The chain recombines TRBV7-8 with TRBJ1-4; 8 nucleotides match TRBD1. From germline, CDR1 is SGHVS and CDR2 FQNEAQ. V was pared by 1 base and J by 7 bases, with 5 bases of the junction left unmatched. The CDR3 is 15 amino acids. CDR3 protein: CASSLGRDRSEKLFF. Here the CDR3 DNA reads TGTGCCAGCAGCTTAGGCCGGGACAGGTCTGAAAAACTGTTTTTT.

Details on this clone: The same CDR3 arises from other DNA sequences in this sample as well. The chain recombines TRBV27 with TRBJ2-5; a possible D gene is TRBD2 (7 bases). Per germline, CDR1 MNHEY and CDR2 SMNVEV (reference sequence). CDR3 size: 16 residues. V was trimmed by 5 bases and J by 5 bases, leaving 21 bases between them. CDR3 in DNA: TGTGCCAGCAGTCGAGAAGGGACGGGGGGCCACGAGACCCAGTACTTC. This gives the protein CASSREGTGGHETQYF.